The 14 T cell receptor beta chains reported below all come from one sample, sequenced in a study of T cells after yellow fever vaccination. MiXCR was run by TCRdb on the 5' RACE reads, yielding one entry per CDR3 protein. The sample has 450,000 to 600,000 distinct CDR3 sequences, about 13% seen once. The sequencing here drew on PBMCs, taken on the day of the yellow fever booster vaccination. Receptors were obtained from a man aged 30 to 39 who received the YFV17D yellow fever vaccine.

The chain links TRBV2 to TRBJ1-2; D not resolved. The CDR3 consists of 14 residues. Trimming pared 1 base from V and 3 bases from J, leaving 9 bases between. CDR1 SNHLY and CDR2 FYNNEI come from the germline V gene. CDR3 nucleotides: TGTGCCAGCAGTGAAGGGAGAGGAGACTATGGCTACACCTTC. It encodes CASSEGRGDYGYTF.

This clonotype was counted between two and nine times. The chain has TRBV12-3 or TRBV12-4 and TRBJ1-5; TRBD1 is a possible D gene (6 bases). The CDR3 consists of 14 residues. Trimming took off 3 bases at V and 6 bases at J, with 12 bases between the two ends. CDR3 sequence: CASSFWGLGQPQHF. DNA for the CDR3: TGTGCCAGCAGTTTCTGGGGGCTGGGTCAGCCCCAGCATTTT.

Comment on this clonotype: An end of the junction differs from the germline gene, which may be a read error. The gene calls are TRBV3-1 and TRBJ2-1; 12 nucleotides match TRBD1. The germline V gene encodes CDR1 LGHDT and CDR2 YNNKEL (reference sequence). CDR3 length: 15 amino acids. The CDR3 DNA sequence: TGTGCCAGCAGGGGACAGGGGGCTTTCTACAATGTGCAGTTCTTC. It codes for CASRGQGAFYNVQFF.

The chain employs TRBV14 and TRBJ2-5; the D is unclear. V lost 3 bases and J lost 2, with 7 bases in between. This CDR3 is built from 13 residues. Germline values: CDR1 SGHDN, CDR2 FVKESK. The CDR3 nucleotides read TGTGCCAGCAGCCACGGATTTCAAGAGACCCAGTACTTC. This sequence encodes CASSHGFQETQYF.

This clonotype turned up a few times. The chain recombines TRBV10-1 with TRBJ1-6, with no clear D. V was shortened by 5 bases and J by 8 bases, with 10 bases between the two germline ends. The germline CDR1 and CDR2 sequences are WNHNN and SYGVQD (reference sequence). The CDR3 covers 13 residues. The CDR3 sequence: CASSKGLDSPLHF. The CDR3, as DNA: TGCGCCAGCAGTAAAGGCCTGGATTCACCCCTCCACTTT.

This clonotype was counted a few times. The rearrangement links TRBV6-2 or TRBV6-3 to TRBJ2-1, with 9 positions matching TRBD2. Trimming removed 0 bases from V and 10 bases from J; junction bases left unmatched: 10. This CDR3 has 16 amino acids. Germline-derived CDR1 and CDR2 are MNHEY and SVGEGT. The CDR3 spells CASSYSRREGRREQFF. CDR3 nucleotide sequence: TGTGCCAGCAGTTACTCGCGGCGGGAGGGCCGGCGGGAGCAGTTCTTC.

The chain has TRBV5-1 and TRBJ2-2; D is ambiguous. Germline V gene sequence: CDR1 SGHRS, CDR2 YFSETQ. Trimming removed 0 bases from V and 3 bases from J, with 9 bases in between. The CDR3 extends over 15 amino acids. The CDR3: CASSLDSPDTGELFF. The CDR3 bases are TGCGCCAGCAGCTTGGACAGTCCTGACACCGGGGAGCTGTTTTTT. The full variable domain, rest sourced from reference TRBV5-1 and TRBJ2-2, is KAGVTQTPRYLIKTRGQQVTLSCSPISGHRSVSWYQQTPGQGLQFLFEYFSETQRNKGNFPGRFSGRQFSNSRSEMNVSTLELGDSALYLCASSLDSPDTGELFFGEGSRLTVL.

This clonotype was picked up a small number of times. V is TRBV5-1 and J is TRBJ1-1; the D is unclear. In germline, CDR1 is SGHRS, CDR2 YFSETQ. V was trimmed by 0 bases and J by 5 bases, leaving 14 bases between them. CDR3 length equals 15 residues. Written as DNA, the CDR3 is TGCGCCAGCAGCTTGGCCCAGAGCGGTGGGACTGAAGCTTTCTTT. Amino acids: CASSLAQSGGTEAFF.

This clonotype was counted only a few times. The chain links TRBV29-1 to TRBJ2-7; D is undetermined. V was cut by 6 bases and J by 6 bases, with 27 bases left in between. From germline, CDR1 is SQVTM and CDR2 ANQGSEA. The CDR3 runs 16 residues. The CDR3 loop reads CSVRPTTASQGGEQYF. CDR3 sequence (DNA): TGCAGCGTCCGACCTACGACCGCCTCGCAAGGTGGCGAGCAGTACTTC.

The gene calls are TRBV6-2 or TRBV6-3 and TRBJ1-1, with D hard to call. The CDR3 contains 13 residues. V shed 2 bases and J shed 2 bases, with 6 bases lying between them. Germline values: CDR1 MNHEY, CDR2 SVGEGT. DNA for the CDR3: TGTGCCAGCAGTTACCCGGAAAACACTGAAGCTTTCTTT. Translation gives CASSYPENTEAFF.

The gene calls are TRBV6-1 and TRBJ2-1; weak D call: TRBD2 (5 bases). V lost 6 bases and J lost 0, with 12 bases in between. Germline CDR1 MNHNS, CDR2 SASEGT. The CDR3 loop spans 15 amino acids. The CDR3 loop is CASRASWSSYNEQFF. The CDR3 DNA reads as TGTGCCAGCAGGGCTAGCTGGAGCTCCTACAATGAGCAGTTCTTC.

This chain's CDR3 is CASSGSLSYNEQFF. The CDR3 DNA follows: TGTGCCAGCAGTGGGAGCCTCTCCTACAATGAGCAGTTCTTC. The chain couples TRBV2 to TRBJ2-1; no clear D gene. V was trimmed by 4 bases and J by 0 bases, leaving 7 bases between them. CDR3 length: 14 residues. The germline V gene encodes CDR1 SNHLY and CDR2 FYNNEI.

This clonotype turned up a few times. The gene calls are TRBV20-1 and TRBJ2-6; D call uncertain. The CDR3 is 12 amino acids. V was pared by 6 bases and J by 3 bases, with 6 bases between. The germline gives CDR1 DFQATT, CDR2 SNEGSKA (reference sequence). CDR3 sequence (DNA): TGCAGTGCAAGAAGTGGGGCCAACGTCCTGACTTTC. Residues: CSARSGANVLTF.

CDR3 nucleotide sequence: TGTGCCAGCAGCTTACGTGGGAGTCGCACAGATACGCAGTATTTT. Translation: CASSLRGSRTDTQYF. The chain is built from TRBV11-3 and TRBJ2-3, with a possible D match to TRBD2 (5 bases). The V end was cut by 2 bases, the J end by 1 base, with 10 bases between. The germline V gene has CDR1 SGHNT and CDR2 YENEEA. The CDR3 covers 15 residues.